This T cell receptor (beta chain) was captured in a study of T cells in Graves' hyperthyroidism and ophthalmopathy. This clonotype was counted at least ten times. As yet, its antigen is unknown. Findings and caveats of the study: Also found in blood were most expanded thyroid clonotypes above 0.001.

Patients aged 18 to 65 had newly diagnosed hyperthyroidism lasting under 2 months. Patients were excluded for uncontrolled infection, other autoimmune disease, pregnancy or lactation. Diagnoses were established using clinical symptoms, serum thyroxine and TRAb, thyroid ultrasound and orbital computed tomography. V was pared by 2 bases and J by 3 bases, with 15 bases of the junction left unmatched. Germline V gene lookup returns CDR1 DFQATT and CDR2 SNEGSKA (reference sequence). The CDR3 extends over 18 amino acids. RNA transcripts served as the template for amplifying TCR beta CDR3 regions. Researchers ran a first-round RT-PCR on the TCR CDR3 using the HTBI primer set. Using its own MiXCR run on the multiplex PCR reads, TCRdb lists one record per CDR3 protein. The sample lists a few hundred thousand distinct CDR3 sequences, approximately 14% occurring once.

The receptor comes from a woman in her twenties or thirties with Graves' hyperthyroidism. The sample taken for sequencing was blood. V is TRBV20-1 and J is TRBJ1-1; 10 bases agree with TRBD1. CDR3 in amino acids: CSARPTDRGLRWDTEAFF. In nucleotides, the CDR3 is TGCAGTGCTAGACCCACCGACAGGGGGCTTCGATGGGACACTGAAGCTTTCTTT.